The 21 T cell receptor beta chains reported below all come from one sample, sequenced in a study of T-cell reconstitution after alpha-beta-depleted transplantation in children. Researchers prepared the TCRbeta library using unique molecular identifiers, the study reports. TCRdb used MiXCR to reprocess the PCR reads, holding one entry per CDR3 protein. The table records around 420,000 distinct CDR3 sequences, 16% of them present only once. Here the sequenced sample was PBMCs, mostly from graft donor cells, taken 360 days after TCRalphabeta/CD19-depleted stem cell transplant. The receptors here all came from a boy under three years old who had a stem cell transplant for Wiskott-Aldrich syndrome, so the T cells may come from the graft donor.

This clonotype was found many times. CDR3 in DNA: TGCGCCAGCAGCTCGGGACTAGCGGGAGGGACCCAGTACTTC. Encoded protein: CASSSGLAGGTQYF. The rearrangement uses TRBV5-1 and TRBJ2-5, with 15 bases lining up with TRBD2. From germline, CDR1 is SGHRS and CDR2 YFSETQ. This CDR3 has 14 residues. The trim removed 3 bases at V and 7 bases at J, leaving 1 base unmatched.

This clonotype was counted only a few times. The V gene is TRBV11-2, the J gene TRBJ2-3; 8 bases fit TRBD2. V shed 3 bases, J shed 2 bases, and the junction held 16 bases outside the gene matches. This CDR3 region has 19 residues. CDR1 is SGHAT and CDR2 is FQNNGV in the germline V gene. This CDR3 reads CASSFRGPAGVPITDTQYF. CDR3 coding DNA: TGTGCCAGCAGCTTCCGAGGTCCAGCGGGAGTTCCAATCACAGATACGCAGTATTTT.

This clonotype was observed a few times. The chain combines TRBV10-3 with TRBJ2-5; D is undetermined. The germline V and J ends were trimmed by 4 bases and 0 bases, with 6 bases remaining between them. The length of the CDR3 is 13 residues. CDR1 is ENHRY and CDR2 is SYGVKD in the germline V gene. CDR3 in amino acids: CAISASYQETQYF. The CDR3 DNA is TGTGCCATCAGTGCGAGCTACCAAGAGACCCAGTACTTC.

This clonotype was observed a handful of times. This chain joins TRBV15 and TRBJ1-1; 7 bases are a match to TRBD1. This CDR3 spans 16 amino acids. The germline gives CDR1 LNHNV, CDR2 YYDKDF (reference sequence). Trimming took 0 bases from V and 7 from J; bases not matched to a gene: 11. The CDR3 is CATSRDPGGAGDEAFF. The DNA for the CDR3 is TGTGCCACCAGCAGAGATCCAGGGGGGGCGGGTGATGAAGCTTTCTTT.

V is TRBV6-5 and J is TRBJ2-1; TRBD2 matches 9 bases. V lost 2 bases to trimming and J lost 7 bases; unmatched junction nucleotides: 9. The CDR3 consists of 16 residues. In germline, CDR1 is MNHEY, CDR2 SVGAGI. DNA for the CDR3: TGTGCCAGCAGTTACCTGGCGGGAGGGCCGGGGAATGAGCAGTTCTTC. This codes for CASSYLAGGPGNEQFF.

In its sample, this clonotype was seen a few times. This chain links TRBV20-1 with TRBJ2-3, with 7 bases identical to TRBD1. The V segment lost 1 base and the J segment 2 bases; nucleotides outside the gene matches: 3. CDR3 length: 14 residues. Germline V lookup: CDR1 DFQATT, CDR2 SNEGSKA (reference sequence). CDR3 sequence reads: CSARGTGATDTQYF. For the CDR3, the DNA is TGCAGTGCTAGAGGGACAGGAGCCACAGATACGCAGTATTTT.

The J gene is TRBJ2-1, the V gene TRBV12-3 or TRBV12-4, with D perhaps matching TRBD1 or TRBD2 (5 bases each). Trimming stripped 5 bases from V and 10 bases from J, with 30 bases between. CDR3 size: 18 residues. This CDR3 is CASSTGPTPGRRYGEQFF. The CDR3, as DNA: TGTGCCAGCAGTACAGGACCGACGCCGGGACGTAGGTACGGGGAGCAGTTCTTC.

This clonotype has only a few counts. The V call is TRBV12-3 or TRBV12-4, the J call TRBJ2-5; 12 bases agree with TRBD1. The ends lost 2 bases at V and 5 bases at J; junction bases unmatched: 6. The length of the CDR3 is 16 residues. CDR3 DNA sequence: TGTGCCAGCAGTTTAACGGGGGACAGGGGGCGGGAGACCCAGTACTTC. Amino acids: CASSLTGDRGRETQYF.

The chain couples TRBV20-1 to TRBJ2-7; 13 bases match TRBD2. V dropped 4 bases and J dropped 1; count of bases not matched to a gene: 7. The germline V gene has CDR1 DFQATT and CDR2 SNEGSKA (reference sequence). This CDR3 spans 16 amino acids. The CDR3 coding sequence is TGCAGTGCTAAGGGGACTAGCGGGAAATTGTCCTACGAGCAGTACTTC. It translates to CSAKGTSGKLSYEQYF.

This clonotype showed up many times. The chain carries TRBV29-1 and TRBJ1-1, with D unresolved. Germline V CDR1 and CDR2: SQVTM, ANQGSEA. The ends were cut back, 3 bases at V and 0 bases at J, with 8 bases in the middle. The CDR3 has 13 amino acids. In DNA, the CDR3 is TGCAGCGTTGAGAGACTCATGAACACTGAAGCTTTCTTT. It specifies CSVERLMNTEAFF.

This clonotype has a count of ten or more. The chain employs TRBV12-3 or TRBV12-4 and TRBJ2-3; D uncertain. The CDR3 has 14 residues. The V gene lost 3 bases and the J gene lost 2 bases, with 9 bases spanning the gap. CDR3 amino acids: CASSFWGNTDTQYF. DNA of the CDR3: TGTGCCAGCAGTTTCTGGGGTAACACAGATACGCAGTATTTT.

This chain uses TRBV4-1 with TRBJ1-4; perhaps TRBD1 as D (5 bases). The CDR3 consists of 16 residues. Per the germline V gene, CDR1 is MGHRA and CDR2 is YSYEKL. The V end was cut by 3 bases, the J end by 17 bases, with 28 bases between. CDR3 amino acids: CASSQTGLTALDDPFF. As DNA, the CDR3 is TGCGCCAGCAGCCAGACGGGGTTGACAGCACTCGATGATCCTTTTTTT.

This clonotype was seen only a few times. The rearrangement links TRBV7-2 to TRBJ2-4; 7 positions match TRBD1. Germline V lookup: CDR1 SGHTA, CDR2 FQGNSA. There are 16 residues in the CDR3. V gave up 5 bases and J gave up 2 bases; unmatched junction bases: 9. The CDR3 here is CASSTTGSLSKNIQYF. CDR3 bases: TGTGCCAGCAGCACGACAGGGTCCCTGTCCAAAAACATTCAGTACTTC. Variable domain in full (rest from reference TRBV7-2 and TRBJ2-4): GAGVSQSPSNKVTEKGKDVELRCDPISGHTALYWYRQSLGQGLEFLIYFQGNSAPDKSGLPSDRFSAERTGGSVSTLTIQRTQQEDSAVYLCASSTTGSLSKNIQYFGAGTRLSVL.

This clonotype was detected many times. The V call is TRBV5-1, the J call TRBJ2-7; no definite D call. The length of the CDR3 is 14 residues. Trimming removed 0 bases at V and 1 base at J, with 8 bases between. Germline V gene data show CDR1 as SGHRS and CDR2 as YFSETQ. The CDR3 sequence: CASSLVGGSYEQYF. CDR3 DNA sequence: TGCGCCAGCAGCTTGGTGGGCGGTTCCTACGAGCAGTACTTC.

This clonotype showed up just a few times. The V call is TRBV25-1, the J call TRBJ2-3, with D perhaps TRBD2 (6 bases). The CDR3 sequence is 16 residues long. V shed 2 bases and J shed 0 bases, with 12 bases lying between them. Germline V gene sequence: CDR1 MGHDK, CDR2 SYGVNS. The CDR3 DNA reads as TGTGCCAGCAGTGAAGCTCCCGGGAGCAGCACAGATACGCAGTATTTT. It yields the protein CASSEAPGSSTDTQYF.

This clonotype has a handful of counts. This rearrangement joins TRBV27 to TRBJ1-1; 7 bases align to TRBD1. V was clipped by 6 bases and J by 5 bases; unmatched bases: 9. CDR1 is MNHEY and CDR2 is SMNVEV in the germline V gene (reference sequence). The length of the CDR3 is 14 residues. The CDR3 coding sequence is TGTGCCAGCAGCCGGGACAGCCGAAGTACTGAAGCTTTCTTT. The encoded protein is CASSRDSRSTEAFF.

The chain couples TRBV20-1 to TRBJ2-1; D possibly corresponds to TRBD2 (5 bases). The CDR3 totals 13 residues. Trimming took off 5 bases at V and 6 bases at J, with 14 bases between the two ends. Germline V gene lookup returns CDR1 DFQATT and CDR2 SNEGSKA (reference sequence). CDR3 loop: CSAPGIPGNEQFF. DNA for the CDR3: TGCAGTGCTCCCGGGATCCCGGGCAATGAGCAGTTCTTC.

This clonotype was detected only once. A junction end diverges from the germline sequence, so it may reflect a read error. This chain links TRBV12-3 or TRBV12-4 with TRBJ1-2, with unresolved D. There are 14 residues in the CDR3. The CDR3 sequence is CASTLGRANYGYTF. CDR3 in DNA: TGTGCCAGCACTTTAGGGAGAGCTAACTATGGCTACACCTTC.

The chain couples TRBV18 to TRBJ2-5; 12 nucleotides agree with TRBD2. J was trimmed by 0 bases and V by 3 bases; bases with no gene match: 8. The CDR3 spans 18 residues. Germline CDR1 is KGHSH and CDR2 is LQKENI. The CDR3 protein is CASSPELAGGRYQETQYF. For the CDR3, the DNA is TGTGCCAGCTCACCCGAACTAGCGGGAGGTCGGTACCAAGAGACCCAGTACTTC.

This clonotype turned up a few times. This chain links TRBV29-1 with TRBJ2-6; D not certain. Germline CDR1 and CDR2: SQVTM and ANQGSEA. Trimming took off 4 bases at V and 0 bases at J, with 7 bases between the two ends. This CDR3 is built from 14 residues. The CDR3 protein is CSVGTTSGANVLTF. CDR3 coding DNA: TGCAGCGTTGGAACAACCTCTGGGGCCAACGTCCTGACTTTC.

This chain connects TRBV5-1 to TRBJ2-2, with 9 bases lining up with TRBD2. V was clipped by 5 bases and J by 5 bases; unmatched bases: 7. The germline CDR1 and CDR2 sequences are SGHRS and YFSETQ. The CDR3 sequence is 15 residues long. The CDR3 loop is CASSPSGMVTGELFF. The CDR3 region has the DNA TGCGCCAGCAGTCCTAGCGGGATGGTAACCGGGGAGCTGTTTTTT. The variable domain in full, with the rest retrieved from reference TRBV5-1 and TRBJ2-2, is KAGVTQTPRYLIKTRGQQVTLSCSPISGHRSVSWYQQTPGQGLQFLFEYFSETQRNKGNFPGRFSGRQFSNSRSEMNVSTLELGDSALYLCASSPSGMVTGELFFGEGSRLTVL.